This TCR beta chain is drawn from a study of shared T cell receptors in the human thymus. CDR3 length: 13 amino acids. With 2 bases removed from V and 8 bases from J, the gap between germline ends came to 10 bases. The germline CDR1 and CDR2 sequences are SGHTA and FQGTGA. The repertoire was sequenced with immunoSEQ multiplex PCR; TCRdb's copy has only in-frame clones and lacks some. Of 500,000 to 750,000 clones in the sample, roughly 88% were seen once. The same sample was also studied in work on human thymus T cells.

Sequenced: thymocytes. The chain joins TRBV7-3 to TRBJ2-1; maybe TRBD2 (6 bases). This TCR derives from a boy younger than two with a congenital heart defect. The CDR3, as DNA: TGTGCCAGCAGCTTAGGGGGGAGCGATGAGCAGTTCTTC. It codes for CASSLGGSDEQFF.